This T cell receptor (beta chain) is from a study of shared clonotypes between healthy human individuals. Study-level points and caveats: The diversity represented, both genetic and in exposure history, was limited by few donors.

The assay used deep level. Clones were read by immunoSEQ multiplex PCR, and TCRdb kept only the in-frame ones, dropping some. Among 1,400,000 or so clones, just under 99% were seen once, and the ten largest hold approximately 0.38%. Regarding this clone: The antigen remains unidentified.

Trimming stripped 5 bases from V and 0 bases from J, with 20 bases between. The CDR3 is 18 amino acids. Germline V gene lookup returns CDR1 SGHNT and CDR2 YENEEA. This receptor was taken from a young man in good health. Sequencing used naive CD4+ T cells sorted from blood. Indicated subset: CD45RA+ positively selected. The chain combines TRBV11-3 with TRBJ1-5; TRBD1 is a possible D gene (6 bases). The CDR3: CASSRRQVEKYSNQPQHF. The CDR3 nucleotides read TGTGCCAGCAGCCGACGACAGGTCGAGAAGTATAGCAATCAGCCCCAGCATTTT.